Listed here is a single TCR beta chain. What it binds is not known. Tumor or blood genomic DNA was sequenced, with inputs of roughly 550 ng to 6,500 ng. The CDR3 is 14 amino acids. The germline CDR1 and CDR2 sequences are MNHEY and SVGAGI. Germline trimming cut 2 bases from V and 5 bases from J; bases unmatched to any gene: 2. Assay used: immunoSEQ multiplex PCR; TCRdb lists only in-frame clones, some missing. The top ten hold approximately 4% of the sample, which has around 49,000 clones, 81% seen once. This specimen belongs to a study of T cells in tumors after PD-1 blockade. Study at large: Each patient got pembrolizumab 200 mg every 3 weeks or cemiplimab 350 mg every 2 weeks. A subset received ongoing vismodegib 150 mg daily alongside anti-PD-1 therapy. Study conclusions and caveats: Peripheral recruitment is suggested, as some novel exhausted tumor clones were in pre-treatment blood.

The chain links TRBV6-5 to TRBJ1-1, with 10 positions matching TRBD1. This clonotype was sampled from a human donor with basal cell carcinoma. Sample: PBMCs, taken before anti-PD-1 treatment. The CDR3, as DNA: TGTGCCAGCAGTTACGGGACAGGGGAGACTGAAGCTTTCTTT. Its translation is CASSYGTGETEAFF.